This T cell receptor beta chain was captured in a study of CD8+ T cells in alopecia areata. The treatment denotes: oral pan-JAK inhibitor, 5-10 mg twice daily. Extraction and reverse transcription of RNA yielded cDNA as the sequencing template. TCRdb keeps only in-frame clones here, not all; method: immunoSEQ multiplex PCR. The repertoire holds 250,000 to 300,000 clones, 58% seen once, with approximately 1.7% in the top ten. The CDR3 is 15 amino acids. From germline, CDR1 is MGHRA and CDR2 YSYEKL. Deletions cut 1 base from V and 3 bases from J, with 10 bases between. The chain joins TRBV4-1 to TRBJ1-5; D not resolved. Sequencing used CD4+ T cells sorted from blood, obtained at week 24, from a patient treated with tofacitinib. This receptor was obtained from a human donor with alopecia areata. The CDR3: CASSQGWTLNQPQHF. The CDR3 DNA reads as TGCGCCAGCAGCCAAGGTTGGACCCTCAATCAGCCCCAGCATTTT.